The clone carrying this TCR beta chain was counted at least ten times. This sample is part of a study of neurological immune-mediated disorders. Each CDR3 protein is one row after TCRdb ran MiXCR on the 5' RACE reads. The data contain 50,000 or so distinct CDR3 sequences, approximately 3.9% of them seen just once; the ten biggest clones take up under 8.5%. V dropped 0 bases and J dropped 9 bases, with 12 bases sitting between them. From germline, CDR1 is MNHEY and CDR2 SVGAGI. The CDR3 covers 14 residues. This TCR came from a man aged 55 to 70 with multiple sclerosis. The chain combines TRBV6-5 with TRBJ1-5, with D possibly being TRBD1 (5 bases). The sample consisted of PBMCs. The CDR3 sequence is CASSYSKGLGPQHF. CDR3 sequence (DNA): TGTGCCAGCAGTTACTCGAAGGGGCTAGGGCCCCAGCATTTT.